The 18 T cell receptor beta chains in this list originate from one sample, sequenced in a study of T cell responses to AZD1222 COVID-19 vaccine. Measured with immunoSEQ multiplex PCR; TCRdb has only the in-frame clones, and not every one. The sample lists around 95,000 clones, around 90% seen once, with about 1.8% in the top ten. Sequenced here: peripheral blood, sampled on day 0 of AZD1222 vaccination. Every receptor here comes from an adult in good health.

The J gene is TRBJ1-5, the V gene TRBV10-2; D ambiguous. This CDR3 is 13 amino acids long. Trimming cost V 1 base and J 3 bases, with 4 bases left between them. Germline CDR1 WSHSY, CDR2 SAAADI. Written as DNA, the CDR3 is TGCGCCAGCAGTGAGTTGGACAATCAGCCCCAGCATTTT. This codes for CASSELDNQPQHF.

The gene calls are TRBV27 and TRBJ1-5, with D maybe TRBD1 (5 bases). Germline values: CDR1 MNHEY, CDR2 SMNVEV (reference sequence). This CDR3 is 14 amino acids long. Trimming removed 8 bases at V and 3 bases at J, with 14 bases between. CDR3 protein: CASGIGRVNQPQHF. As DNA, the CDR3 is TGTGCCAGCGGGATTGGCAGGGTCAATCAGCCCCAGCATTTT.

V usage is TRBV20-1 and J usage is TRBJ2-3; the D gene is possibly TRBD2 (5 bases). Deletions cut 3 bases from V and 2 bases from J, with 12 bases between. The germline CDR1 and CDR2 sequences are DFQATT and SNEGSKA (reference sequence). The CDR3 spans 14 residues. The CDR3 DNA is TGCAGTGCTAGTAGGGCGGGCTACACAGATACGCAGTATTTT. Amino acid sequence: CSASRAGYTDTQYF.

This rearrangement joins TRBV28 to TRBJ1-1; D perhaps matches TRBD1 (5 bases). Trimming pared 3 bases from V and 5 bases from J, leaving 10 bases between. The germline V gene encodes CDR1 MDHEN and CDR2 SYDVKM. The CDR3 length is 13 residues. For the CDR3, the DNA is TGTGCCAGCAGTTTGGGGGTAGTAACTGAAGCTTTCTTT. Translation: CASSLGVVTEAFF.

J is TRBJ1-4 and V is TRBV27; no firm D call. The germline V gene encodes CDR1 MNHEY and CDR2 SMNVEV (reference sequence). The CDR3 totals 15 residues. V gave up 1 base and J gave up 8 bases, with 14 bases separating them. The CDR3 sequence is CASSLYPRGGEKLFF. The CDR3 DNA follows: TGTGCCAGCAGTTTATACCCCCGGGGAGGCGAAAAACTGTTTTTT.

CDR3 sequence (DNA): TGTGCCAGCACCCTAATCGGTGGAGGGCCCGCCGGGGAGCTGTTTTTT. Its protein product is CASTLIGGGPAGELFF. This chain uses TRBV5-4 with TRBJ2-2; D perhaps matches TRBD2 (6 bases). V lost 6 bases to trimming and J lost 6 bases, with 21 bases between them. Germline V gene lookup returns CDR1 SGHNT and CDR2 YYREEE (reference sequence). This CDR3 has 16 residues. The full variable domain, rest sourced from reference TRBV5-4 and TRBJ2-2, is ETGVTQSPTHLIKTRGQQVTLRCSSQSGHNTVSWYQQALGQGPQFIFQYYREEENGRGNFPPRFSGLQFPNYSSELNVNALELDDSALYLCASTLIGGGPAGELFFGEGSRLTVL.

This chain links TRBV9 with TRBJ2-1; 9 bases agree with TRBD2. The ends lost 5 bases at V and 5 bases at J; junction bases unmatched: 5. The germline CDR1 and CDR2 sequences are SGDLS and YYNGEE. The CDR3 totals 14 residues. The DNA of the CDR3 is TGTGCCAGCAGGGCCGGGACTAGCAACAATGAGCAGTTCTTC. It is translated as CASRAGTSNNEQFF. Based on the CDR3 plus reference TRBV9 and TRBJ2-1, the full variable domain is DSGVTQTPKHLITATGQRVTLRCSPRSGDLSVYWYQQSLDQGLQFLIQYYNGEERAKGNILERFSAQQFPDLHSELNLSSLELGDSALYFCASRAGTSNNEQFFGPGTRLTVL.

V gene TRBV18 combines with J gene TRBJ1-2; D remains ambiguous. The CDR3 extends over 14 amino acids. Trimming removed 3 bases from V and 4 bases from J, with 12 bases in between. CDR1 and CDR2 from the germline V gene are KGHSH and LQKENI. The CDR3 DNA reads as TGTGCCAGCTCACCCGGGCGGGATACCTATGGCTACACCTTC. Translating gives CASSPGRDTYGYTF.

V and J are TRBV2 and TRBJ2-2, with 8 nucleotides matching TRBD2. Trimming removed 11 bases from V and 5 bases from J; junction bases left unmatched: 13. This CDR3 spans 15 amino acids. CDR1 and CDR2 (germline): SNHLY, FYNNEI. Written as DNA, the CDR3 is TGTGCCCGGGGCGGCGGGGGGCTTAGTACCGGGGAGCTGTTTTTT. Encoded protein: CARGGGGLSTGELFF.

This CDR3 reads CASSPSGQGLNYGYTF. CDR3 DNA sequence: TGTGCCAGCAGTCCCTCCGGACAGGGCCTAAACTATGGCTACACCTTC. This chain uses TRBV27 with TRBJ1-2, with 8 bases lining up with TRBD1. This CDR3 is built from 16 residues. The V segment lost 5 bases and the J segment 2 bases; nucleotides outside the gene matches: 10. CDR1 and CDR2 from the germline V gene are MNHEY and SMNVEV (reference sequence).

The rearrangement links TRBV30 to TRBJ1-5; D is unclear. CDR1 is GTSNPN and CDR2 is SVGIG in the germline V gene (reference sequence). The V end lost 0 bases, the J end lost 2 bases, and 8 bases lay between the germline ends. The CDR3 length is 14 residues. CDR3 sequence reads: CAWSVRQGNQPQHF. CDR3 nucleotides: TGTGCCTGGAGTGTACGTCAGGGCAATCAGCCCCAGCATTTT.

The chain uses TRBV6-6 and TRBJ2-7, with D tentatively TRBD2 (6 bases). The CDR3 length is 15 residues. The germline gives CDR1 MNHNY, CDR2 SVGAGI (reference sequence). V lost 2 bases and J lost 6, with 17 bases in between. In DNA, the CDR3 is TGTGCCAGCAGTTACGGGCTAGCGTCGATGGGCGAGCAGTACTTC. Translation gives CASSYGLASMGEQYF.

The chain recombines TRBV3-1 (or the pseudogene TRBV3-2) with TRBJ2-2; either TRBD1 or TRBD2 may fit D (5 bases each). Trimming pared 0 bases from V and 8 bases from J, leaving 7 bases between. CDR1 and CDR2 (germline): LGHDT, YNNKEL (reference sequence). The CDR3 loop spans 13 amino acids. CDR3 amino acids: CASSQDEGGELFF. CDR3 nucleotide sequence: TGTGCCAGCAGCCAAGATGAGGGGGGGGAGCTGTTTTTT.

The genes are TRBV19 and TRBJ2-2, with D perhaps matching TRBD1 (6 bases). V lost 4 bases, J lost 4 bases, and 10 bases lay in between. The length of the CDR3 is 14 residues. Per germline, CDR1 LNHDA and CDR2 SQIVND (reference sequence). CDR3 nucleotides: TGTGCCAGTAGTAGTCAGGGGATCACCGGGGAGCTGTTTTTT. Protein product: CASSSQGITGELFF.

This clone was observed a few times. The rearrangement uses TRBV9 and TRBJ1-2; 9 bases map to TRBD1. J lost 8 bases, V lost 1 base, and 9 bases had no gene match. Germline assignment: CDR1 SGDLS and CDR2 YYNGEE. The CDR3 has 15 residues. As DNA, the CDR3 is TGTGCCAGCAGCGTATACAACAGGGGGCTGGAGGGCTACACCTTC. Its protein is CASSVYNRGLEGYTF.

The chain carries TRBV27 and TRBJ1-6, with TRBD1 as a possible D gene (5 bases). From germline, CDR1 is MNHEY and CDR2 SMNVEV (reference sequence). CDR3 size: 14 residues. Deletions cut 3 bases from V and 7 bases from J, with 10 bases between. The CDR3 loop is CASSFVQANSPLHF. The CDR3 nucleotides read TGTGCCAGCAGTTTTGTACAGGCCAATTCACCCCTCCACTTT.

CDR3: CASTSPGKPQQYF. CDR3 nucleotides: TGTGCCAGCACCTCTCCGGGGAAACCCCAGCAGTACTTC. J is TRBJ2-7 and V is TRBV28; a possible D gene is TRBD2 (5 bases). This CDR3 region has 13 residues. Per germline, CDR1 MDHEN and CDR2 SYDVKM. V was pared by 7 bases and J by 8 bases, with 18 bases between.

The chain employs TRBV20-1 and TRBJ2-3; the D is unclear. Germline V CDR1 and CDR2: DFQATT, SNEGSKA (reference sequence). The CDR3 is 11 residues long. Trimming stripped 1 base from V and 4 bases from J, with 3 bases between. The DNA for the CDR3 is TGCAGTGCTAGAGTAGCAGATACGCAGTATTTT. Protein sequence: CSARVADTQYF.